The following is a T cell receptor beta chain sequence with its context. Its cognate antigen is unknown. This specimen comes from a study of shared clonotypes between healthy human individuals. The study, taken as a whole, reports: In the sorted subsets, rarefaction showed sequencing was incomplete despite large depth.

This CDR3 region has 17 residues. The germline CDR1 and CDR2 sequences are LNHNV and YYDKDF (reference sequence). V was pared by 0 bases and J by 7 bases, with 9 bases of the junction left unmatched. It was at deep level that the assay was run. Genomic DNA from each subset was divided evenly over several immunoSEQ plates. Replicate sorted-subset PCRs were loaded with approximately 190 ng DNA, roughly 33,000 T cell genomes. Using immunoSEQ multiplex PCR, the repertoire was profiled, and TCRdb retains in-frame clones only, with some absent. Here the sample spans about 2.1 million clones, around 93% being singletons. The naive CD8 population came from CD45RO-negative cells selected for CCR7, without terminally differentiated effector memory CD45RA+ cells.

This TCR came from a man aged 18 to 30 in good health. Some clones in this sample may be carry-over from other donors' samples. The gene calls are TRBV15 and TRBJ2-2; 9 nucleotides align to TRBD2. Sequenced: naive CD8+ T cells from PBMCs. The CDR3, as DNA: TGTGCCACCAGCAGAGACCTTATAGCGGGAGTCGGCGGGGAGCTGTTTTTT. It translates to CATSRDLIAGVGGELFF.